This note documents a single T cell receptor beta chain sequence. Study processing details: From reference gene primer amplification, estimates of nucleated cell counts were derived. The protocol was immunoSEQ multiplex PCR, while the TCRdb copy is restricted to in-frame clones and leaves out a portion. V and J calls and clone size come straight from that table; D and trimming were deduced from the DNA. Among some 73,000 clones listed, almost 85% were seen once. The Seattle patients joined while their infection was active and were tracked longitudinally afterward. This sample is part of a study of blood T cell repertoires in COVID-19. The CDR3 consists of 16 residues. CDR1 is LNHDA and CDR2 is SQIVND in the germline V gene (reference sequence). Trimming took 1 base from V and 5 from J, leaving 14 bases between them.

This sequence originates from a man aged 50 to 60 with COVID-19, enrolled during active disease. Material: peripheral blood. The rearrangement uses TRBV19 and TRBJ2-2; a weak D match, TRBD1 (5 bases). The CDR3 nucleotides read TGTGCCAGTAGTATAGTGGCAGGGAAGGAAACCGGGGAGCTGTTTTTT. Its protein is CASSIVAGKETGELFF.